This paragraph reports one T cell receptor beta chain. Its specificity is unknown. This may come from a read error, since a much larger clone is one base off. Naive CD4+ cells had CD25+ Tregs removed. TCRdb re-analysed the 5' RACE reads in MiXCR, keeping a single row per CDR3 protein. The repertoire holds tens of thousands of distinct CDR3 sequences, with 26% as singletons. From germline, CDR1 is MNHEY and CDR2 SMNVEV (reference sequence). The CDR3 length is 15 residues. Study-level results: In terms of TCR gene usage, tumor memory CD4+ T cells clustered together with blood and lymph node memory CD4+ cells, as well as with lymph node naive CD4+ cells.

Material: naive CD4+ T cells sorted from a lymph node. The subset: naive CD4+ T cells, CD4+CD45RA+CD25-. This sequence originates from a female donor with breast cancer. This chain connects TRBV27 to TRBJ2-6; D uncertain. The CDR3: CVSSSQPSGANVLTF. DNA of the CDR3: TGTGTCAGCAGTTCCCAGCCCTCTGGGGCCAACGTCCTGACTTTC.